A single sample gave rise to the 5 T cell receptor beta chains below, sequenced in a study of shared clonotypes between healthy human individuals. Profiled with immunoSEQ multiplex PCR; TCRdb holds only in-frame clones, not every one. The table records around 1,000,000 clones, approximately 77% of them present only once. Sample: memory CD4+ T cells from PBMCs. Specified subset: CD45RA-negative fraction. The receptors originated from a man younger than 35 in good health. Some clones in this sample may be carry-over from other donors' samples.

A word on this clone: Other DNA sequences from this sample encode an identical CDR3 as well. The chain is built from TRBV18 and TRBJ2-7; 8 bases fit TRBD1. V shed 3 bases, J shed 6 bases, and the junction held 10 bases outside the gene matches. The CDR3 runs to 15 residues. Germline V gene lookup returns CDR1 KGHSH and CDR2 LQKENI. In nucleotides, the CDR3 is TGTGCCAGCTCACCTGCCCGGGACAGGCCTAGCGAGCAGTACTTC. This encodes CASSPARDRPSEQYF.

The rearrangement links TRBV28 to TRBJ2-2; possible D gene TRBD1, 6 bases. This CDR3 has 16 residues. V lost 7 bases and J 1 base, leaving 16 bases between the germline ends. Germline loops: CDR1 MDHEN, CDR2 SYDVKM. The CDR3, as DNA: TGTGCCAGCACCAGAACAGGGTTTAGGAACACCGGGGAGCTGTTTTTT. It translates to CASTRTGFRNTGELFF. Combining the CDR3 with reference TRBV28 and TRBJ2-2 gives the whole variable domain DVKVTQSSRYLVKRTGEKVFLECVQDMDHENMFWYRQDPGLGLRLIYFSYDVKMKEKGDIPEGYSVSREKKERFSLILESASTNQTSMYLCASTRTGFRNTGELFFGEGSRLTVL.

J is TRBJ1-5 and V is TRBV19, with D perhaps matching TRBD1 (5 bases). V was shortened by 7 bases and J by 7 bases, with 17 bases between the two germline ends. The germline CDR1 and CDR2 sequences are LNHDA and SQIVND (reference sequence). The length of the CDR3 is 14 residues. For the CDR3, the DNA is TGTGCCAGTAATACAGGACCGCTCGGGCAGCCCCAGCATTTT. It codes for CASNTGPLGQPQHF.

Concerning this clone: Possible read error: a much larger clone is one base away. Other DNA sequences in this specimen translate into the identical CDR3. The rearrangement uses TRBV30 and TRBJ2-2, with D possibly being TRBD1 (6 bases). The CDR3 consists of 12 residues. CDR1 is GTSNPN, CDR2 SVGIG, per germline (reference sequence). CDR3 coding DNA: TGTGCCTGGTCGTGGGACACAGGGGAGCTGTTTTTT. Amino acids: CAWSWDTGELFF.

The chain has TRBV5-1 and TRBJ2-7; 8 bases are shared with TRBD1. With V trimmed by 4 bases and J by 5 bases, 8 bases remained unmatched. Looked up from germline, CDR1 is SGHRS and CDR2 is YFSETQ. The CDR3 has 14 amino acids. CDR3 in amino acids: CASSNRQGLHEQYF. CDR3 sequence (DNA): TGCGCCAGCAGCAACAGACAGGGGTTGCACGAGCAGTACTTC.